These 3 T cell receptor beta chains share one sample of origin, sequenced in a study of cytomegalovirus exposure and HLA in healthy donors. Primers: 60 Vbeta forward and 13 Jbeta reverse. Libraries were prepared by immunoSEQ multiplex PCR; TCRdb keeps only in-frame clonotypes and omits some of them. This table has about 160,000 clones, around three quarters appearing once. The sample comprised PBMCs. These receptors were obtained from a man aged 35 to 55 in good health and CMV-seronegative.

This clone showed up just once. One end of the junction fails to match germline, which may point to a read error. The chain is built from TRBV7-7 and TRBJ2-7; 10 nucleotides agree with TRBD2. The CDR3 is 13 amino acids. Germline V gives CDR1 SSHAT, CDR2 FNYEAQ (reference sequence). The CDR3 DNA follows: TGTGCTAGCAGCTTAGCGGGAGGTGACGAGCAGTACTTC. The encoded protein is CASSLAGGDEQYF.

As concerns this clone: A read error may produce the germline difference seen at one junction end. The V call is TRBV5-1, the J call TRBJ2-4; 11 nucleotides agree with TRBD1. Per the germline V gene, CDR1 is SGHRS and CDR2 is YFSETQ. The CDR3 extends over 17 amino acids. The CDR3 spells CASSESGTGGFGNSQYF. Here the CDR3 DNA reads TGCGCCAGCAGCGAATCCGGGACAGGGGGTTTCGGAAACAGTCAGTACTTC.

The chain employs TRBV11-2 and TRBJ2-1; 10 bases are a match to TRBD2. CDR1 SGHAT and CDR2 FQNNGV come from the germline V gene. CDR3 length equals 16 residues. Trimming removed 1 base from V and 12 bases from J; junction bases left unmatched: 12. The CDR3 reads CASSLAVSSGSFGQFF. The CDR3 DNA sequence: TGTGCCAGCAGCTTAGCGGTTTCTAGCGGGAGTTTTGGGCAGTTCTTC.